Each of the 24 T cell receptor beta chains below was sequenced from the same sample in a study of OX40 agonist ivuxolimab in advanced cancers. Libraries were prepared by immunoSEQ multiplex PCR; TCRdb keeps only in-frame clonotypes and omits some of them. The sample yields tens of thousands of clones, 88% seen once. The starting material was CD4+ or CD8+ T cells sorted from blood, obtained in a trial of the OX40 agonist ivuxolimab. The receptors shown here come from an adult with an advanced solid tumor such as melanoma, head and neck, liver or kidney cancer.

The V and J genes are TRBV5-1 and TRBJ2-1; 7 nucleotides line up with TRBD2. Germline V CDR1 and CDR2: SGHRS, YFSETQ. The trim removed 6 bases at V and 4 bases at J, leaving 7 bases unmatched. The CDR3 runs to 14 residues. The CDR3 protein is CASNPGGSYNEQFF. CDR3 coding DNA: TGCGCCAGCAATCCGGGAGGTAGTTACAATGAGCAGTTCTTC.

This rearrangement joins TRBV7-3 to TRBJ1-6; the D gene is possibly TRBD1 (5 bases). V lost 3 bases and J lost 10, with 13 bases in between. The CDR3 length is 14 residues. The germline V gene has CDR1 SGHTA and CDR2 FQGTGA. DNA of the CDR3: TGTGCCAGCAGCTTGTCAGGGTTCGACTCACCCCTCCACTTT. It translates to CASSLSGFDSPLHF.

This rearrangement joins TRBV18 to TRBJ2-1; D might be TRBD1 (6 bases). The CDR3 runs to 14 residues. V was trimmed by 2 bases and J by 9 bases, leaving 14 bases between them. The germline V gene has CDR1 KGHSH and CDR2 LQKENI. The CDR3 loop reads CASSPSRQGGEQFF. DNA for the CDR3: TGTGCCAGCTCACCATCCCGACAAGGGGGTGAGCAGTTCTTC. Supplemented by reference TRBV18 and TRBJ2-1, the full variable domain reads NAGVMQNPRHLVRRRGQEARLRCSPMKGHSHVYWYRQLPEEGLKFMVYLQKENIIDESGMPKERFSAEFPKEGPSILRIQQVVRGDSAAYFCASSPSRQGGEQFFGPGTRLTVL.

The V call is TRBV5-5, the J call TRBJ1-4, with D maybe TRBD1 (6 bases). Trimming pared 4 bases from V and 4 bases from J, leaving 14 bases between. CDR1 and CDR2 (germline): SGHKS, YYEKEE (reference sequence). CDR3 length: 15 residues. CDR3: CASSRTRTDNEKLFF. In nucleotides, the CDR3 is TGTGCCAGCAGCCGTACCCGGACAGATAATGAAAAACTGTTTTTT.

This rearrangement joins TRBV6-1 to TRBJ2-5; TRBD1 matches 7 bases. Germline CDR1 and CDR2: MNHNS and SASEGT. Trimming removed 7 bases from V and 5 bases from J; junction bases left unmatched: 13. The CDR3 runs 15 residues. The CDR3 sequence is CASNLRDSPWETQYF. CDR3 DNA: TGTGCCAGCAACCTCCGGGACAGCCCTTGGGAGACCCAGTACTTC.

This chain uses TRBV30 with TRBJ2-2; D is possibly TRBD1 (6 bases). The CDR3 has 14 residues. Germline CDR1 and CDR2: GTSNPN and SVGIG (reference sequence). Trimming stripped 3 bases from V and 0 bases from J, with 8 bases between. CDR3 amino acids: CAWSRTANTGELFF. The CDR3 coding sequence is TGTGCCTGGAGCCGGACAGCGAACACCGGGGAGCTGTTTTTT.

V usage is TRBV28 and J usage is TRBJ2-1; 7 bases are a match to TRBD1. V lost 8 bases to trimming and J lost 4 bases; unmatched junction nucleotides: 2. In germline, CDR1 is MDHEN, CDR2 SYDVKM. The CDR3 has 12 amino acids. CDR3 in DNA: TGTGCCAGCGGGACAGCTTACAATGAGCAGTTCTTC. It encodes CASGTAYNEQFF.

The chain links TRBV29-1 to TRBJ2-5, with D unresolved. V was trimmed by 2 bases and J by 9 bases, leaving 4 bases between them. The CDR3 is 9 residues long. Germline assignment: CDR1 SQVTM and CDR2 ANQGSEA. CDR3 in amino acids: CSVELAQYF. The CDR3 DNA follows: TGCAGCGTTGAACTCGCCCAGTACTTC.

This sequence joins TRBV27 and TRBJ2-3; 8 bases agree with TRBD1. Germline V lookup: CDR1 MNHEY, CDR2 SMNVEV (reference sequence). With 4 bases clipped from V and 3 bases from J, the junction kept 9 bases outside the gene matches. The CDR3 is made up of 16 amino acids. The CDR3, as DNA: TGTGCCAGCAGTTCCCGGCGGCAGGGGGCAACAGATACGCAGTATTTT. This gives the protein CASSSRRQGATDTQYF.

This chain joins TRBV11-3 and TRBJ2-5, with TRBD2 identical over 11 bases. The CDR3 totals 17 residues. Unmatched junction bases numbered 8, after V lost 0 bases and J lost 5 bases. The germline V gene encodes CDR1 SGHNT and CDR2 YENEEA. This CDR3 is CASSLDLLAGVGETQYF. The CDR3 coding sequence is TGTGCCAGCAGCTTAGATCTACTAGCGGGAGTGGGGGAGACCCAGTACTTC.

This chain connects TRBV2 to TRBJ1-6, with D perhaps TRBD1 (6 bases). Germline loops: CDR1 SNHLY, CDR2 FYNNEI. V shed 5 bases and J shed 8 bases, with 16 bases lying between them. This CDR3 spans 15 amino acids. CDR3 nucleotide sequence: TGTGCCAGCAGTCGCCGGGACACCGAGGATTCACCCCTCCACTTT. This sequence encodes CASSRRDTEDSPLHF.

The J gene is TRBJ2-1, the V gene TRBV29-1; D remains unclear. The germline V gene has CDR1 SQVTM and CDR2 ANQGSEA. Deletions cut 1 base from V and 7 bases from J, with 8 bases between. The CDR3 is made up of 12 amino acids. The CDR3 bases are TGCAGCGTTGAAGTTATAGATAATGAGCAGTTCTTC. Protein product: CSVEVIDNEQFF.

The genes are TRBV21-1 and TRBJ1-1. TRBV21-1 represents a pseudogene. This CDR3 is built from 15 residues. CDR3 nucleotides: TGTGCCAGCAGCAAAGCAAGGGAAGCTGTCACTGAAGCTTTCTTT. Its protein is CASSKAREAVTEAFF.

This chain joins TRBV6-5 and TRBJ2-5; D unresolved. Deletions cut 11 bases from V and 7 bases from J, with 23 bases between. The CDR3 spans 14 residues. Germline V gene sequence: CDR1 MNHEY, CDR2 SVGAGI. The CDR3 loop reads CARHRIKRGMTQYF. The DNA of the CDR3 is TGTGCCCGCCACCGGATCAAGAGAGGCATGACCCAGTACTTC.

The V call is TRBV27, the J call TRBJ2-1; 15 nucleotides match TRBD2. Germline V gives CDR1 MNHEY, CDR2 SMNVEV (reference sequence). This CDR3 comprises 21 residues. V was pared by 3 bases and J by 10 bases, with 22 bases of the junction left unmatched. The CDR3 sequence: CASSFTYRISGTSGRSGEQFF. Written as DNA, the CDR3 is TGTGCCAGCAGTTTTACCTACAGGATTTCCGGGACTAGCGGGAGGTCGGGCGAGCAGTTCTTC.

The V gene is TRBV5-1, the J gene TRBJ2-3; D is undetermined. The germline V gene has CDR1 SGHRS and CDR2 YFSETQ. The CDR3 has 15 residues. V was clipped by 0 bases and J by 2 bases, with 10 bases between them. CDR3 sequence: CASSLVGHYTDTQYF. As DNA, the CDR3 is TGCGCCAGCAGCTTGGTAGGCCACTACACAGATACGCAGTATTTT.

This clone was seen a few times. The chain uses TRBV29-1 and TRBJ2-5; 12 bases fit TRBD2. The CDR3 runs 17 residues. The ends lost 3 bases at V and 5 bases at J; junction bases unmatched: 13. The germline V gene encodes CDR1 SQVTM and CDR2 ANQGSEA. The CDR3 DNA sequence: TGCAGCGTTGAGTTTGGGCTAGCGGGAGGGGGAAAGGAGACCCAGTACTTC. Amino acid sequence: CSVEFGLAGGGKETQYF.

This chain connects TRBV6-1 to TRBJ2-7; 12 bases line up with TRBD2. Unmatched junction bases numbered 5, after V lost 6 bases and J lost 5 bases. Germline V gives CDR1 MNHNS, CDR2 SASEGT. CDR3 size: 14 residues. CDR3 protein: CASSTLAGGNEQYF. The CDR3 DNA sequence: TGTGCCAGCAGCACACTAGCGGGAGGTAACGAGCAGTACTTC.

The gene calls are TRBV2 and TRBJ2-3; D gene unclear. Germline assignment: CDR1 SNHLY and CDR2 FYNNEI. Trimming left V 8 bases short and J 0 bases short, with 15 bases between. CDR3 length: 15 residues. The CDR3 spells CASLLRVTSTDTQYF. CDR3 nucleotides: TGTGCCAGCCTGCTCAGAGTTACTAGCACAGATACGCAGTATTTT.

This chain uses TRBV10-3 with TRBJ2-5, with D tentatively TRBD2 (5 bases). The J call may be wrong; the DNA end is better matched by TRBJ2-7. CDR3 length: 14 amino acids. Germline V gene sequence: CDR1 ENHRY, CDR2 SYGVKD. The CDR3 sequence is CAISESGERYEQYF. CDR3 bases: TGTGCCATCTCTGAGTCTGGGGAGCGCTACGAGCAGTACTTC.

This sequence joins TRBV4-1 and TRBJ1-5; D is unclear. Germline CDR1 and CDR2: MGHRA and YSYEKL. This CDR3 is 14 amino acids long. V shed 1 base and J shed 6 bases, with 10 bases lying between them. CDR3 DNA: TGCGCCAGCAGCCAAGCGGTGGGTCTTCAGCCCCAGCATTTT. Protein: CASSQAVGLQPQHF.

The chain employs TRBV5-1 and TRBJ2-1; possibly TRBD1 for D (5 bases). Trimming cost V 4 bases and J 0 bases, with 11 bases left between them. The CDR3 totals 15 residues. The germline CDR1 and CDR2 sequences are SGHRS and YFSETQ. The CDR3 DNA is TGCGCCAGCAGCAAGCAGGGATACTCCTACAATGAGCAGTTCTTC. Its protein is CASSKQGYSYNEQFF.

The chain couples TRBV9 to TRBJ2-7; 8 bases agree with TRBD1. Germline V CDR1 and CDR2: SGDLS, YYNGEE. Trimming removed 3 bases from V and 3 bases from J; junction bases left unmatched: 5. The CDR3 sequence is 14 residues long. CDR3 DNA sequence: TGTGCCAGCAGCGCGGGACAGGCTGTCTACGAGCAGTACTTC. This encodes CASSAGQAVYEQYF.

The chain carries TRBV21-1 and TRBJ2-7; TRBD1, as called in the table, went unchecked against the DNA. TRBV21-1 is classified as a pseudogene. The CDR3 sequence is 15 residues long. The CDR3 protein is CASSATGGNNYEQYF. In DNA, the CDR3 is TGTGCCAGCAGCGCCACAGGGGGAAATAACTACGAGCAGTACTTC.